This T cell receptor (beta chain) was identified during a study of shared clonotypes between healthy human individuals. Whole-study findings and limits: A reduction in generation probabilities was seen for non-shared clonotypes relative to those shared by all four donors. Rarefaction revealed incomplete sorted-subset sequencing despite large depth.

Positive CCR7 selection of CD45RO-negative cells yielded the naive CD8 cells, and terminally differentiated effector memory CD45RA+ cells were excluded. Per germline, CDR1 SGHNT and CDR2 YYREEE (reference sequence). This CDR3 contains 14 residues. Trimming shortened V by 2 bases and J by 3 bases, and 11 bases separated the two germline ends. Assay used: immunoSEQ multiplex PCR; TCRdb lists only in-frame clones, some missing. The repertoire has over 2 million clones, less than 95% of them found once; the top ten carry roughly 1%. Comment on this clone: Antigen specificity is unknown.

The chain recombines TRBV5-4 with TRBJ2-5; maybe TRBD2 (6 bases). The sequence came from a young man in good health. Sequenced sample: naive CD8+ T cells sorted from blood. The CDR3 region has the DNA TGTGCCAGCAGCTTTTTTGGCGGGGAAGAGACCCAGTACTTC. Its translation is CASSFFGGEETQYF.